The clone carrying this T cell receptor (beta chain) turned up a few times. Antigen unknown. CDR3 length equals 17 residues. Trimming removed 5 bases from V and 0 bases from J, with 14 bases in between. This sample stems from a study of T-cell memory formation after mild COVID-19. Study-wide background: The study found TCR clusters largely donor specific.

Points from the study as a whole: The study detected some responding clones in pre-infection memory, suggesting cross-reactive memory joined.

TCRdb itself ran the 5' RACE reads through MiXCR, one entry per CDR3 protein. The sample includes some 450,000 distinct CDR3 sequences, roughly 18% of them seen just once. The specimen was PBMCs or a T cell subset sorted from them (not recorded which). The chain joins TRBV12-3 or TRBV12-4 to TRBJ2-6; tentative D call: TRBD1 (6 bases). The receptor was derived from a man in his late teens or twenties who had mild COVID-19 (a few samples of this study predate the infection). Cell type and time point are not known. The CDR3 region is CASSPWDTDSGANVLTF. The CDR3 nucleotides read TGTGCCAGCAGTCCGTGGGACACCGACTCTGGGGCCAACGTCCTGACTTTC.